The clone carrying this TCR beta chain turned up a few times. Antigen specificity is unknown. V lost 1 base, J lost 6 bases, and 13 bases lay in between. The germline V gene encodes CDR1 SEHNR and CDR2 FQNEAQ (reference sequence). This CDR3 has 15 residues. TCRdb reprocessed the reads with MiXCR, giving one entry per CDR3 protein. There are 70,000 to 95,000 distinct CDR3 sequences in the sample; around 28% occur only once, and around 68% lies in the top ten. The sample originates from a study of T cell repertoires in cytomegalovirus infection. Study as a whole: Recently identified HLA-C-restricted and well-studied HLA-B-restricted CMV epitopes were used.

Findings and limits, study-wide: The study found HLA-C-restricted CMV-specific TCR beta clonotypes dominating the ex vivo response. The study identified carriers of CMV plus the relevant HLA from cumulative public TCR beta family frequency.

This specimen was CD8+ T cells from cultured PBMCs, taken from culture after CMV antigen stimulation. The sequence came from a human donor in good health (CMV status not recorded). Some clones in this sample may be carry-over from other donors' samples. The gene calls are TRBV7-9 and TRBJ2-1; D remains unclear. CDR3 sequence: CASSLDEWGPNEQFF. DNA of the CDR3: TGTGCCAGCAGCTTAGATGAGTGGGGTCCCAATGAGCAGTTCTTC.